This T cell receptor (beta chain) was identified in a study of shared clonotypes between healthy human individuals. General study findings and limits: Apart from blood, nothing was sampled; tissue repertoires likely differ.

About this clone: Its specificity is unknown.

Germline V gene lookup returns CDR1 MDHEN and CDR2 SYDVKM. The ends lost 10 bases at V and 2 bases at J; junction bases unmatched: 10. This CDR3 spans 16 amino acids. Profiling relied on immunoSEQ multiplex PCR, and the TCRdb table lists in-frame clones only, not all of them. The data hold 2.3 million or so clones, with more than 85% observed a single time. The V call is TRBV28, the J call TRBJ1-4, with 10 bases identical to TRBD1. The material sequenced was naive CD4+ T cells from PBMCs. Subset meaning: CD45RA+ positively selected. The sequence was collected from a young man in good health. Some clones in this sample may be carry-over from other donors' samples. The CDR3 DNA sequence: TGTGCCACCAAACCGGGACAGGGGAGGACTAATGAAAAACTGTTTTTT. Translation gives CATKPGQGRTNEKLFF. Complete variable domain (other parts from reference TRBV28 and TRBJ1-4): DVKVTQSSRYLVKRTGEKVFLECVQDMDHENMFWYRQDPGLGLRLIYFSYDVKMKEKGDIPEGYSVSREKKERFSLILESASTNQTSMYLCATKPGQGRTNEKLFFGSGTQLSVL.